Each of the 27 T cell receptor beta chains below was sequenced from the same sample in a study of blood T cell repertoires in COVID-19. The data were produced by immunoSEQ multiplex PCR, yet TCRdb's version contains in-frame clones alone and is incomplete. The sample holds over 250,000 clones, about 90% seen once. Sequencing was carried out using peripheral blood. The receptors stem from a woman aged 70-85 years with COVID-19, enrolled during active disease.

This rearrangement joins TRBV15 to TRBJ2-7; D is possibly TRBD2 (6 bases). V lost 5 bases and J lost 3, with 17 bases in between. This CDR3 region has 15 residues. CDR1 and CDR2 from the germline V gene are LNHNV and YYDKDF (reference sequence). The CDR3 nucleotides read TGTGCCACCAGCCAACCCGGGACTTCCAACTACGAGCAGTACTTC. Protein sequence: CATSQPGTSNYEQYF.

V gene TRBV13 combines with J gene TRBJ2-7; 8 bases map to TRBD2. The CDR3 contains 15 residues. V lost 7 bases and J lost 2; bases outside the gene matches: 10. Germline values: CDR1 PRHDT, CDR2 FYEKMQ (reference sequence). The chain's CDR3 is CASTQGSGSAYEQYF. The CDR3 region has the DNA TGTGCCAGCACCCAGGGGAGCGGGAGTGCCTACGAGCAGTACTTC.

The CDR3 protein is CASSIRLAGDIYEQYF. CDR3 bases: TGTGCCAGTAGTATAAGACTAGCGGGAGATATCTACGAGCAGTACTTC. The chain has TRBV19 and TRBJ2-7, with TRBD2 matching over 12 bases. The junction had 5 bases not matched to a gene; V was cut back by 2 bases and J by 3 bases. The CDR3 covers 16 residues. Germline V gene lookup returns CDR1 LNHDA and CDR2 SQIVND (reference sequence).

The V gene is TRBV4-3, the J gene TRBJ1-6, with D maybe TRBD1 (6 bases). V was trimmed by 0 bases and J by 0 bases, leaving 9 bases between them. The CDR3 totals 17 residues. Per germline, CDR1 LGHNA and CDR2 YSLEER. The CDR3 sequence: CASSQEGQSSYNSPLHF. The DNA for the CDR3 is TGCGCCAGCAGCCAAGAGGGACAAAGCTCCTATAATTCACCCCTCCACTTT.

V is TRBV5-1 and J is TRBJ1-2; tentative D call: TRBD1 (6 bases). Germline lookup yields CDR1 SGHRS and CDR2 YFSETQ. This CDR3 comprises 16 residues. V was cut by 4 bases and J by 4 bases, with 20 bases left in between. Here the CDR3 reads CASSTGTGNNIYGYTF. Written as DNA, the CDR3 is TGCGCCAGCAGCACTGGAACAGGGAACAACATCTATGGCTACACCTTC.

This clone was observed once. The rearrangement uses TRBV4-2 and TRBJ1-2, with 7 bases lining up with TRBD1. Germline V gene lookup returns CDR1 LGHNA and CDR2 YNFKEQ. V lost 0 bases to trimming and J lost 3 bases; unmatched junction nucleotides: 4. The CDR3 length is 15 residues. The CDR3 reads CASSQEQGSDYGYTF. CDR3 DNA: TGTGCCAGCAGCCAAGAACAGGGGTCGGACTATGGCTACACCTTC.

The chain uses TRBV19 and TRBJ2-7; tentative D call: TRBD1 (8 bases). V was cut by 8 bases and J by 1 base, with 18 bases left in between. Per germline, CDR1 LNHDA and CDR2 SQIVND (reference sequence). The CDR3 runs to 15 residues. The CDR3 region is CASGGDRPPSYEQYF. DNA of the CDR3: TGTGCCAGTGGGGGGGACAGGCCCCCTTCCTACGAGCAGTACTTC.

The chain joins TRBV30 to TRBJ2-7; TRBD1 is a possible D gene (7 bases). Germline loops: CDR1 GTSNPN, CDR2 SVGIG (reference sequence). The CDR3 consists of 14 residues. The germline V and J ends were trimmed by 2 bases and 6 bases, with 17 bases remaining between them. The CDR3 protein is CAWSFVDRRGEQYF. The CDR3 bases are TGTGCCTGGAGTTTTGTGGACAGGAGGGGCGAGCAGTACTTC. Complete variable domain (other parts from reference TRBV30 and TRBJ2-7): SQTIHQWPATLVQPVGSPLSLECTVEGTSNPNLYWYRQAAGRGLQLLFYSVGIGQISSEVPQNLSASRPQDRQFILSSKKLLLSDSGFYLCAWSFVDRRGEQYFGPGTRLTVT.

V and J are TRBV21-1 and TRBJ2-5; the table assigns TRBD1, which was not confirmed against the DNA. TRBV21-1 is a pseudogene. The CDR3 has 19 residues. The CDR3 sequence: CASRPKSPGQGAKGETQYF. The CDR3, as DNA: TGTGCCAGCCGACCTAAGTCACCGGGACAGGGGGCGAAAGGGGAGACCCAGTACTTC.

The chain's CDR3 is CASSLKGQGATGELFF. In nucleotides, the CDR3 is TGTGCCAGTAGTCTTAAAGGGCAGGGGGCCACCGGGGAGCTGTTTTTT. This chain uses TRBV19 with TRBJ2-2, with 8 bases aligning to TRBD1. Germline trimming cut 5 bases from V and 4 bases from J; bases unmatched to any gene: 9. Germline assignment: CDR1 LNHDA and CDR2 SQIVND (reference sequence). This CDR3 is built from 16 residues.

Of note for this clone: A read error may produce the germline difference seen at one junction end. V and J are TRBV5-1 and TRBJ2-2; 8 nucleotides agree with TRBD1. Germline lookup yields CDR1 SGHRS and CDR2 YFSETQ. There are 15 residues in the CDR3. This CDR3 is CASRNQQGGTEELFF. CDR3 bases: TGCGCCAGCAGAAACCAACAGGGGGGCACCGAGGAGCTGTTTTTT. The variable domain in full, completed from reference TRBV5-1 and TRBJ2-2, reads KAGVTQTPRYLIKTRGQQVTLSCSPISGHRSVSWYQQTPGQGLQFLFEYFSETQRNKGNFPGRFSGRQFSNSRSEMNVSTLELGDSALYLCASRNQQGGTEELFFGEGSRLTVL.

The rearrangement joins TRBV6-5 to TRBJ1-4, with 7 nucleotides matching TRBD1. The length of the CDR3 is 14 residues. CDR1 and CDR2 (germline): MNHEY, SVGAGI. The V gene end was trimmed by 10 bases and the J gene end by 1 base; junction bases not matched to a gene: 6. The CDR3 nucleotides read TGTGCCACCCCCACAGGGGAAACTAATGAAAAACTGTTTTTT. Protein product: CATPTGETNEKLFF.

This clone was detected a few times. The V call is TRBV5-1, the J call TRBJ1-5; 7 positions agree with TRBD1. The V segment lost 0 bases and the J segment 3 bases; nucleotides outside the gene matches: 6. The CDR3 consists of 16 residues. Germline values: CDR1 SGHRS, CDR2 YFSETQ. The CDR3: CASSLGSGQNNQPQHF. CDR3 sequence (DNA): TGCGCCAGCAGCTTGGGATCGGGACAGAACAATCAGCCCCAGCATTTT.

The chain is built from TRBV2 and TRBJ1-2; 7 bases align to TRBD1. CDR1 and CDR2 from the germline V gene are SNHLY and FYNNEI. CDR3 length: 13 residues. V was pared by 9 bases and J by 1 base, with 5 bases of the junction left unmatched. DNA for the CDR3: TGTGCCAGTGAGGACAGGAGTAACTATGGCTACACCTTC. It is translated as CASEDRSNYGYTF.

The rearrangement joins TRBV18 to TRBJ2-3; no clear D gene. Trimming pared 0 bases from V and 2 bases from J, leaving 3 bases between. Per germline, CDR1 KGHSH and CDR2 LQKENI. The CDR3 runs to 13 residues. CDR3 residues: CASSPPITDTQYF. The CDR3 DNA follows: TGTGCCAGCTCACCACCCATCACAGATACGCAGTATTTT.

The chain joins TRBV7-6 to TRBJ1-1; D unclear. Germline values: CDR1 SGHVS, CDR2 FNYEAQ. The CDR3 spans 13 residues. Trimming took off 1 base at V and 5 bases at J, with 8 bases between the two ends. CDR3 protein: CASSLVSETEAFF. The DNA for the CDR3 is TGTGCCAGCAGCTTAGTTTCGGAGACTGAAGCTTTCTTT.

The V gene is TRBV19, the J gene TRBJ2-1, with TRBD1 as a possible D gene (5 bases). The CDR3 length is 13 residues. The V end was cut by 5 bases, the J end by 3 bases, with 8 bases between. CDR1 is LNHDA, CDR2 SQIVND, per germline (reference sequence). CDR3 bases: TGTGCCAGTAGTCCCCAGGGCTACAATGAGCAGTTCTTC. This codes for CASSPQGYNEQFF.

V usage is TRBV30 and J usage is TRBJ1-6, with 9 positions matching TRBD1. V gave up 0 bases and J gave up 7 bases; unmatched junction bases: 4. The CDR3 covers 15 residues. Per the germline V gene, CDR1 is GTSNPN and CDR2 is SVGIG (reference sequence). The chain's CDR3 is CAWSVTGQGNSPLHF. The CDR3 bases are TGTGCCTGGAGTGTAACGGGACAGGGAAATTCACCCCTCCACTTT.

The chain has TRBV4-2 and TRBJ1-4; D not resolved. CDR1 LGHNA and CDR2 YNFKEQ come from the germline V gene. The CDR3 is made up of 17 amino acids. V lost 0 bases, J lost 4 bases, and 15 bases lay in between. DNA for the CDR3: TGTGCCAGCAGCCAAGATGTTTACAACCGACTTAATGAAAAACTGTTTTTT. It translates to CASSQDVYNRLNEKLFF.

The V gene is TRBV10-3, the J gene TRBJ2-7; D is possibly TRBD1 (6 bases). Germline CDR1 and CDR2: ENHRY and SYGVKD. V was cut by 4 bases and J by 2 bases, with 15 bases left in between. The CDR3 length is 15 residues. CDR3 in amino acids: CAISGGQGYAYEQYF. CDR3 bases: TGTGCCATCAGTGGGGGGCAGGGGTATGCCTACGAGCAGTACTTC.

The DNA of the CDR3 is TGTGCCAGCAGTAAACAGGGGTGGGTGGGGGCCAACGTCCTGACTTTC. This sequence encodes CASSKQGWVGANVLTF. The chain links TRBV27 to TRBJ2-6, with TRBD1 matching over 7 bases. After removal of 5 bases from V and 4 bases from J, the junction contained 8 bases not matched to a gene. CDR1 and CDR2 from the germline V gene are MNHEY and SMNVEV (reference sequence). This CDR3 is built from 16 residues.

This CDR3 reads CASSSQGIQNNEQFF. The CDR3 nucleotides are TGTGCCAGCAGCTCCCAGGGAATACAAAACAATGAGCAGTTCTTC. This sequence joins TRBV7-3 and TRBJ2-1; D is possibly TRBD1 (5 bases). The V gene's germline CDR1 is SGHTA and CDR2 FQGTGA. The CDR3 runs 15 residues. V lost 4 bases to trimming and J lost 5 bases, with 15 bases between them. Full variable domain (remainder filled in from reference TRBV7-3 and TRBJ2-1): GAGVSQTPSNKVTEKGKYVELRCDPISGHTALYWYRQSLGQGPEFLIYFQGTGAADDSGLPNDRFFAVRPEGSVSTLKIQRTERGDSAVYLCASSSQGIQNNEQFFGPGTRLTVL.

The chain is built from TRBV2 and TRBJ1-1; TRBD1 matches 7 bases. The CDR3 covers 13 residues. J gave up 6 bases and V 6 bases, and 7 bases lay outside the gene matches. Germline V gene data show CDR1 as SNHLY and CDR2 as FYNNEI. CDR3 nucleotide sequence: TGTGCCAGCAGCGCGACAGGGTCGGCTGAAGCTTTCTTT. This sequence encodes CASSATGSAEAFF.

V and J are TRBV5-1 and TRBJ2-5; D is possibly TRBD2 (7 bases). Germline loops: CDR1 SGHRS, CDR2 YFSETQ. The CDR3 is 15 amino acids. The germline V and J ends were trimmed by 5 bases and 5 bases, with 19 bases remaining between them. CDR3 nucleotides: TGCGCCAGCAGACGGAATTCGGGGGGCGGGGAGACCCAGTACTTC. Residues: CASRRNSGGGETQYF. Full variable domain (outside the CDR3, taken from reference TRBV5-1 and TRBJ2-5): KAGVTQTPRYLIKTRGQQVTLSCSPISGHRSVSWYQQTPGQGLQFLFEYFSETQRNKGNFPGRFSGRQFSNSRSEMNVSTLELGDSALYLCASRRNSGGGETQYFGPGTRLLVL.

The chain recombines TRBV11-2 with TRBJ2-5; D is ambiguous. Germline CDR1 is SGHAT and CDR2 is FQNNGV. The CDR3 runs 13 residues. The V end was cut by 0 bases, the J end by 4 bases, with 6 bases between. CDR3 region: CASSLDKLETQYF. The CDR3 region has the DNA TGTGCCAGCAGCTTAGATAAGCTAGAGACCCAGTACTTC.

The rearrangement joins TRBV1 to TRBJ2-1; the D call in the table, TRBD2, was not verified against the DNA. TRBV1 is a pseudogene locus. The CDR3 runs 15 residues. The CDR3 nucleotides read TGCACCAGCAGCCAAGATAGCGGGAATCACAATGAGCAGTTCTTC. Translated, it gives CTSSQDSGNHNEQFF.

This sequence joins TRBV6-5 and TRBJ2-7; 10 nucleotides line up with TRBD1. Germline CDR1 and CDR2: MNHEY and SVGAGI. V lost 0 bases to trimming and J lost 3 bases; unmatched junction nucleotides: 5. CDR3 length: 16 residues. The chain's CDR3 is CASSYSPTGGFYEQYF. Here the CDR3 DNA reads TGTGCCAGCAGTTACTCGCCGACAGGGGGCTTCTACGAGCAGTACTTC.